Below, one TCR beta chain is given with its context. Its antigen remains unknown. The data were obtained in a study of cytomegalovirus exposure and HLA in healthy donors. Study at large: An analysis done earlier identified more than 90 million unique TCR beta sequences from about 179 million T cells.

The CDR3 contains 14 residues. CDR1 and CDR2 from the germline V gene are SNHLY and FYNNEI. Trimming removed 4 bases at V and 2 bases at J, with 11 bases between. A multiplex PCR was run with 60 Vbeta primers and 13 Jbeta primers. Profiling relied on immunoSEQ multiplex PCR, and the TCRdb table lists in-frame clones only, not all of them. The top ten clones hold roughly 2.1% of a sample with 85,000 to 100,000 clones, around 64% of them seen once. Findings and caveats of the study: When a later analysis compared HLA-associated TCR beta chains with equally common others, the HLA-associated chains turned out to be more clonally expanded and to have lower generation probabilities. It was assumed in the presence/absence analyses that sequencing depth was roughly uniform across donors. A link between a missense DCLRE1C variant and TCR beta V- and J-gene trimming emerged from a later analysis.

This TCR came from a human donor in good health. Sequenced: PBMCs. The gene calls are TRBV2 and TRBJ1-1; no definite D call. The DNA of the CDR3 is TGTGCCAGCAGTGTTACTTTCACTAACACTGAAGCTTTCTTT. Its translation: CASSVTFTNTEAFF.